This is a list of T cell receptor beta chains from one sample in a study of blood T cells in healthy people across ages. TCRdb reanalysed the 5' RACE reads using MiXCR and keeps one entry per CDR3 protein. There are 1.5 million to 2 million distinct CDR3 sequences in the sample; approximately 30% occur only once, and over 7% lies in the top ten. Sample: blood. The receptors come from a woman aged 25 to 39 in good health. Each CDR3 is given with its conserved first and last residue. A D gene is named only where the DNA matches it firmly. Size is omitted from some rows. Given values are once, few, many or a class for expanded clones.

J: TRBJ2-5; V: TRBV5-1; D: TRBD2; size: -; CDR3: CASNTRLAGARERHNEQYF; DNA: TGCGCCAGCAATACGCGACTAGCGGGAGCCCGTGAAAGACACAATGAGCAGTACTTC
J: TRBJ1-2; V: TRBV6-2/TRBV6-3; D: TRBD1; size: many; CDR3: CASSAPRGGQGVFGYTF; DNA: TGTGCCAGCAGTGCCCCCCGGGGGGGACAGGGAGTTTTCGGCTACACCTTC
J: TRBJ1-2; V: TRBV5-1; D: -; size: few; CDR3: CASSLGTRGYGYTF; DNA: TGCGCCAGCAGCTTAGGGACACGGGGCTATGGCTACACCTTC
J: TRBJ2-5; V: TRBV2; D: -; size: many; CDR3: CASKLQETQYF; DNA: TGCGCCAGCAAACTACAAGAGACCCAGTACTTC
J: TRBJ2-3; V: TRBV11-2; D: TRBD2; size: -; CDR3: CASSFSTSRDTDTQYF; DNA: TGTGCCAGCAGCTTTTCGACTAGCCGAGACACAGATACGCAGTATTTT
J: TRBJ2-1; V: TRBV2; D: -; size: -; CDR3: CASSEESSYNEQFF; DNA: TGTGCCAGCAGTGAGGAGAGCTCCTACAATGAGCAGTTCTTC
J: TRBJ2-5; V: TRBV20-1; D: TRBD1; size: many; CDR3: CSARDLTGRATETQYF; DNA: TGCAGTGCTAGAGATCTGACAGGGAGAGCTACGGAGACCCAGTACTTC
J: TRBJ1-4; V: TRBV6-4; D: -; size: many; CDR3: CASSEEDEKLFF; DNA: TGTGCCAGCAGTGAGGAGGATGAAAAACTGTTTTTT
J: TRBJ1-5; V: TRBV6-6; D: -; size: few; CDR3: CASTPKGQPQHF; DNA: TGTGCCAGCACCCCAAAGGGTCAGCCCCAGCATTTT
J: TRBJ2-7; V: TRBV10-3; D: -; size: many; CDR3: CAISPGRSSYEQYF; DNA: TGTGCCATCAGTCCCGGACGGAGCTCCTACGAGCAGTACTTC
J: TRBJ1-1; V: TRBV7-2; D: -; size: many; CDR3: CASSLDRNTEAFF; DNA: TGTGCCAGCAGCTTAGACAGGAACACTGAAGCTTTCTTT
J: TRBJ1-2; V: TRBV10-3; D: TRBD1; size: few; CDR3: CAISETDRAYGYTF; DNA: TGTGCCATCAGTGAGACCGACAGGGCCTATGGCTACACCTTC
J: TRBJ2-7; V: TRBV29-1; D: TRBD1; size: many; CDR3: CSLSGQGAKQYF; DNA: TGCAGCTTAAGTGGACAGGGGGCAAAGCAGTACTTC
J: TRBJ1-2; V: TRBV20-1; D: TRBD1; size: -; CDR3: CSVQGGTGNYGYTF; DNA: TGCAGTGTTCAGGGGGGGACGGGGAACTATGGCTACACCTTC
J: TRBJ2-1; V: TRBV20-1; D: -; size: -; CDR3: CSAPEDSGIISHNEQFF; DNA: TGCAGTGCTCCTGAAGACTCAGGGATAATCTCCCACAATGAGCAGTTCTTC
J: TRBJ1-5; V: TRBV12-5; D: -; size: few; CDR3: CASGYVGENQPQHF; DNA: TGTGCTAGTGGTTACGTAGGGGAAAATCAGCCCCAGCATTTT
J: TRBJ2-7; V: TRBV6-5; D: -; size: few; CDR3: CASSPSGAHEQYF; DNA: TGTGCCAGCAGTCCATCTGGAGCCCACGAGCAGTACTTC
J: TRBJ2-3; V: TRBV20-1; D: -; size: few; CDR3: CSARADNTDTQYF; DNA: TGCAGTGCTAGAGCTGACAACACAGATACGCAGTATTTT
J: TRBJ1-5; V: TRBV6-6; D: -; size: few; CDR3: CASSYSIQGRSNQPQHF; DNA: TGTGCCAGCAGTTACTCGATTCAGGGCAGGAGCAATCAGCCCCAGCATTTT
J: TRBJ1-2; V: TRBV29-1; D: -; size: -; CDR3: CSVEDPDFYGYTF; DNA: TGCAGCGTTGAAGATCCAGACTTCTATGGCTACACCTTC
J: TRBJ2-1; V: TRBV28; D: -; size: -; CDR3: CASSLGNHKQFF; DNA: TGTGCCAGCAGTCTCGGGAACCATAAGCAGTTCTTC
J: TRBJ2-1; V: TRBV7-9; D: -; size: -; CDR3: CASSSGHTNEQFF; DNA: TGTGCCAGCAGCTCGGGACACACGAATGAGCAGTTCTTC
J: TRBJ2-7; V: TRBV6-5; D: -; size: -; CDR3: CASSYSSEQCF; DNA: TGTGCCAGCAGTTACTCAAGCGAGCAGTGCTTC
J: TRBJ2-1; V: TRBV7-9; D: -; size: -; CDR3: CASRATRGYNEQFF; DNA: TGTGCCAGCCGCGCAACCCGCGGGTACAATGAGCAGTTCTTC
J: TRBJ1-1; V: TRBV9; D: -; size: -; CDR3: CASSRDFTNTEAFF; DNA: TGTGCCAGCAGTCGGGATTTTACGAACACTGAAGCTTTCTTT
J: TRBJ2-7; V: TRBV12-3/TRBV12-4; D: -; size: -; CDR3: CASSNRDGSYEQYF; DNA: TGTGCCAGCAGCAATCGGGACGGCTCCTACGAGCAGTACTTC